The 32 T cell receptor beta chains listed next were all sequenced from one sample in a study of siplizumab effects on memory and regulatory T cells. The repertoire was sequenced with immunoSEQ multiplex PCR; TCRdb's copy has only in-frame clones and lacks some. The sample lists under 95,000 clones, about 94% occurring once. The sequencing input was non-Treg CD4+ T cells sorted from blood. These receptors came from a human donor in good health.

The chain links TRBV6-5 to TRBJ1-2, with 11 bases aligning to TRBD1. CDR1 and CDR2 (germline): MNHEY, SVGAGI. The junction had 6 bases not matched to a gene; V was cut back by 5 bases and J by 7 bases. The CDR3 runs to 14 residues. In nucleotides, the CDR3 is TGTGCCAGCAGTCTGGACAGGGGGCTAGGTGGCTACACCTTC. It specifies CASSLDRGLGGYTF.

The chain employs TRBV7-9 and TRBJ2-5; D perhaps matches TRBD1 (6 bases). The CDR3 spans 15 residues. From germline, CDR1 is SEHNR and CDR2 FQNEAQ (reference sequence). V was pared by 5 bases and J by 7 bases, with 20 bases between. The CDR3 coding sequence is TGTGCCAGCAGCGATACAGGGACCTCCTTGGGGACCCAGTACTTC. It translates to CASSDTGTSLGTQYF. Full variable domain (missing parts from reference TRBV7-9 and TRBJ2-5): DTGVSQNPRHKITKRGQNVTFRCDPISEHNRLYWYRQTLGQGPEFLTYFQNEAQLEKSRLLSDRFSAERPKGSFSTLEIQRTEQGDSAMYLCASSDTGTSLGTQYFGPGTRLLVL.

The rearrangement joins TRBV9 to TRBJ1-6; the match to TRBD1 covers 9 bases. The CDR3 is 14 residues long. Germline CDR1 is SGDLS and CDR2 is YYNGEE. V trimming: 1 base; J trimming: 9 bases; junction bases outside the gene matches: 2. The CDR3 DNA is TGTGCCAGCAGCGTAAAACAGGGGGCTTCACCCCTCCACTTT. Translating gives CASSVKQGASPLHF.

The J gene is TRBJ2-5, the V gene TRBV5-6, with TRBD1 matching 8 bases. Losses at the gene ends were 4 bases for V and 5 bases for J; bases not matched to a gene: 13. This CDR3 comprises 16 residues. Germline V CDR1 and CDR2: SGHDT, YYEEEE. CDR3 DNA sequence: TGTGCCAGCAGCCCGACGGTGGCAGGGGGCCATGAGACCCAGTACTTC. Its translation: CASSPTVAGGHETQYF.

V usage is TRBV11-2 and J usage is TRBJ1-1; possibly TRBD1 for D (5 bases). The ends were cut back, 5 bases at V and 3 bases at J, with 10 bases in the middle. This CDR3 is built from 13 residues. Germline loops: CDR1 SGHAT, CDR2 FQNNGV. CDR3: CASSLRGDTEAFF. Here the CDR3 DNA reads TGTGCCAGCAGCCTCCGGGGGGACACTGAAGCTTTCTTT.

This chain uses TRBV6-5 with TRBJ1-4; 9 bases align to TRBD1. Looked up from germline, CDR1 is MNHEY and CDR2 is SVGAGI. J lost 8 bases, V lost 5 bases, and 6 bases had no gene match. The CDR3 contains 14 residues. The CDR3 DNA is TGTGCCAGCAGTAGCGGACAGGGGACAGAAAAACTGTTTTTT. Protein: CASSSGQGTEKLFF.

The rearrangement links TRBV6-5 to TRBJ2-7; 11 positions match TRBD1. The ends lost 6 bases at V and 0 bases at J; junction bases unmatched: 4. This CDR3 comprises 15 residues. Germline values: CDR1 MNHEY, CDR2 SVGAGI. DNA for the CDR3: TGTGCCAGCAGGCGCGGGACAGGGGGCTCCTACGAGCAGTACTTC. Amino acid sequence: CASRRGTGGSYEQYF.

This chain joins TRBV5-1 and TRBJ2-1; D unclear. V lost 3 bases and J lost 0, with 10 bases in between. Germline CDR1 is SGHRS and CDR2 is YFSETQ. The CDR3 has 15 residues. Here the CDR3 DNA reads TGCGCCAGCAGCTCCGACGGTAGCTCCTACAATGAGCAGTTCTTC. The encoded protein is CASSSDGSSYNEQFF.

The chain recombines TRBV6-5 with TRBJ2-3; no definite D call. Between the trimmed V and J ends, which lost 4 bases and 6 bases, there was a span of 11 bases. The CDR3 contains 13 residues. Germline CDR1 MNHEY, CDR2 SVGAGI. The CDR3: CASSSRLADTQYF. Written as DNA, the CDR3 is TGTGCCAGCAGTTCTAGGTTGGCTGATACGCAGTATTTT.

This chain connects TRBV7-9 to TRBJ2-2; no reliable D call. Germline V CDR1 and CDR2: SEHNR, FQNEAQ (reference sequence). V lost 5 bases to trimming and J lost 7 bases, with 14 bases between them. This CDR3 is built from 14 residues. The CDR3 here is CASSHLGVSGELFF. CDR3 DNA: TGTGCCAGCAGCCACCTAGGAGTTAGCGGGGAGCTGTTTTTT.

This clone was seen a single time. This chain connects TRBV18 to TRBJ1-3; TRBD1 aligns across 11 bases. CDR1 and CDR2 from the germline V gene are KGHSH and LQKENI. The CDR3 loop spans 16 amino acids. V shed 4 bases, J shed 0 bases, and the junction held 2 bases outside the gene matches. The CDR3 spells CASSLGQGASGNTIYF. The CDR3 region has the DNA TGTGCCAGCTCACTCGGACAGGGGGCCTCTGGAAACACCATATATTTT.

V usage is TRBV25-1 and J usage is TRBJ1-1, with TRBD1 identical over 12 bases. Germline V gene lookup returns CDR1 MGHDK and CDR2 SYGVNS. With 7 bases clipped from V and 5 bases from J, the junction kept 5 bases outside the gene matches. The CDR3 covers 14 residues. CDR3 coding DNA: TGTGCCAGCATGGGGACAGGGGGCTGGACTGAAGCTTTCTTT. As protein: CASMGTGGWTEAFF.

As to this clone: Compared with germline, one end of the junction differs, possibly owing to a read error. The chain has TRBV20-1 and TRBJ2-1; D tentatively reads TRBD1 or TRBD2 (6 bases each). This CDR3 contains 10 residues. Germline V gene data show CDR1 as DFQATT and CDR2 as SNEGSKA (reference sequence). The CDR3 sequence is CSARGGMQFF. The CDR3 nucleotides read TGCAGTGCCAGAGGGGGGATGCAGTTCTTC.

The chain couples TRBV5-1 to TRBJ2-3; D call uncertain. This CDR3 is built from 14 residues. Trimming left V 4 bases short and J 0 bases short, with 9 bases between. The germline gives CDR1 SGHRS, CDR2 YFSETQ. The CDR3 bases are TGCGCCAGCAGCACAACCACTAGCACAGATACGCAGTATTTT. Translated: CASSTTTSTDTQYF.

The CDR3 sequence: CSYEAARAFF. In DNA, the CDR3 is TGCAGTTACGAGGCAGCTCGAGCTTTCTTT. The chain recombines TRBV29-1 with TRBJ1-1; D unresolved. The CDR3 loop spans 10 amino acids. Germline V gene lookup returns CDR1 SQVTM and CDR2 ANQGSEA.

The J gene is TRBJ2-1, the V gene TRBV30; a possible D gene is TRBD2 (5 bases). This CDR3 region has 16 residues. Germline V gene sequence: CDR1 GTSNPN, CDR2 SVGIG (reference sequence). Trimming cost V 0 bases and J 0 bases, with 12 bases left between them. CDR3 DNA: TGTGCCTGGAGTGTAGGACCGGGGAGCTCCTACAATGAGCAGTTCTTC. Translated: CAWSVGPGSSYNEQFF.

This chain connects TRBV5-8 to TRBJ1-5; D gene ambiguous. Germline CDR1 SGHTS, CDR2 YDEGEE. V lost 4 bases and J 0 bases, leaving 26 bases between the germline ends. CDR3 size: 20 residues. CDR3 in DNA: TGTGCCAGCAGCGTGGAATGGAGTCTATCTTCCCTTTATAGCAATCAGCCCCAGCATTTT. Amino acids: CASSVEWSLSSLYSNQPQHF.

The chain combines TRBV7-2 with TRBJ2-1; 12 bases fit TRBD2. The CDR3 runs to 16 residues. Germline V gives CDR1 SGHTA, CDR2 FQGNSA. Germline trimming cut 5 bases from V and 9 bases from J; bases unmatched to any gene: 11. The CDR3 loop is CASSLTSGSVGGEQFF. The CDR3 DNA sequence: TGTGCCAGCAGCCTGACTAGCGGGAGTGTCGGCGGTGAGCAGTTCTTC.

The J gene is TRBJ2-1, the V gene TRBV5-1, with TRBD2 matching over 12 bases. The CDR3 extends over 15 amino acids. Germline V CDR1 and CDR2: SGHRS, YFSETQ. Trimming took 3 bases from V and 5 from J; bases not matched to a gene: 3. CDR3 DNA: TGCGCCAGCAGCTCGGGACTAGCGGGTGACAATGAGCAGTTCTTC. It translates to CASSSGLAGDNEQFF.

V usage is TRBV5-4 and J usage is TRBJ2-3; tentative D call: TRBD2 (5 bases). V lost 5 bases, J lost 6 bases, and 10 bases lay in between. CDR1 is SGHNT and CDR2 is YYREEE in the germline V gene (reference sequence). The CDR3 has 12 amino acids. The CDR3 nucleotides are TGTGCCAGCAGGGACTCGCACGATACGCAGTATTTT. Translated: CASRDSHDTQYF.

The rearrangement uses TRBV6-5 and TRBJ2-5; a weak D match, TRBD1 (5 bases). Trimming shortened V by 5 bases and J by 4 bases, and 17 bases separated the two germline ends. CDR3 size: 15 residues. CDR1 MNHEY and CDR2 SVGAGI come from the germline V gene. The CDR3 sequence is CASSPRTRQAETQYF. The CDR3 DNA is TGTGCCAGCAGTCCTCGGACACGCCAGGCAGAGACCCAGTACTTC.

This clone appeared once. V gene TRBV15 combines with J gene TRBJ2-3, with a possible D match to TRBD2 (7 bases). V dropped 7 bases and J dropped 3 bases, with 26 bases sitting between them. Per germline, CDR1 LNHNV and CDR2 YYDKDF (reference sequence). The CDR3 runs to 18 residues. The CDR3 sequence is CATKDKVGGQVWTDTQYF. CDR3 coding DNA: TGTGCCACCAAAGACAAAGTGGGGGGGCAGGTGTGGACAGATACGCAGTATTTT.

The chain is built from TRBV5-1 and TRBJ2-5; TRBD1 aligns across 7 bases. CDR1 is SGHRS and CDR2 is YFSETQ in the germline V gene. The CDR3 consists of 14 residues. After removal of 0 bases from V and 1 base from J, the junction contained 0 bases not matched to a gene. DNA for the CDR3: TGCGCCAGCAGCTTGGGGGACAGCCAAGAGACCCAGTACTTC. It yields the protein CASSLGDSQETQYF.

The V gene is TRBV2, the J gene TRBJ2-1; TRBD2 agrees at 8 bases. V lost 10 bases, J lost 1 base, and 6 bases stayed unmatched. Germline V gene lookup returns CDR1 SNHLY and CDR2 FYNNEI. There are 14 residues in the CDR3. In DNA form, the CDR3 reads TGTGCCACCCGTAGCGGGGATTCCTACAATGAGCAGTTCTTC. Translating gives CATRSGDSYNEQFF.

V gene TRBV5-8 combines with J gene TRBJ1-2; 8 nucleotides line up with TRBD1. This CDR3 has 15 amino acids. Trimming cost V 4 bases and J 1 base; bases outside gene matches: 6. Germline V CDR1 and CDR2: SGHTS, YDEGEE. The CDR3 loop is CASSVGTGFNYGYTF. The CDR3 DNA reads as TGTGCCAGCAGCGTCGGGACAGGATTTAACTATGGCTACACCTTC. The full variable domain, with the rest looked up from reference TRBV5-8 and TRBJ1-2, is EAGVTQSPTHLIKTRGQQATLRCSPISGHTSVYWYQQALGLGLQFLLWYDEGEERNRGNFPPRFSGRQFPNYSSELNVNALELEDSALYLCASSVGTGFNYGYTFGSGTRLTVV.

This rearrangement joins TRBV7-6 to TRBJ2-1; 9 bases fit TRBD2. The V and J ends lost 5 bases and 5 bases, in that order; junction bases with no gene match: 22. Germline-derived CDR1 and CDR2 are SGHVS and FNYEAQ. The CDR3 sequence is 20 residues long. CDR3 DNA sequence: TGTGCCAGCAGCCCCCTCGCCCTAGCGGGACCCCGGAGGGGGAACAATGAGCAGTTCTTC. Amino acids: CASSPLALAGPRRGNNEQFF.

The rearrangement uses TRBV23-1 and TRBJ1-4, with TRBD1 as a possible D gene (5 bases). TRBV23-1 is filed as an ORF, its function uncertain. The CDR3 totals 15 residues. V dropped 1 base and J dropped 4 bases, with 10 bases sitting between them. The CDR3 bases are TGCGCCAGCAGTCAATTGTCGGACAATAATGAAAAACTGTTTTTT. Amino acid sequence: CASSQLSDNNEKLFF.

The CDR3 loop is CASSTYRGLANEKLFF. The CDR3 DNA reads as TGTGCCAGCAGCACCTACAGGGGGCTGGCTAATGAAAAACTGTTTTTT. The chain has TRBV28 and TRBJ1-4; 9 positions agree with TRBD1. This CDR3 comprises 16 residues. Germline V gene data show CDR1 as MDHEN and CDR2 as SYDVKM. After removal of 6 bases from V and 3 bases from J, the junction contained 8 bases not matched to a gene.

The chain recombines TRBV19 with TRBJ2-7, with TRBD2 matching over 12 bases. The CDR3 covers 16 residues. CDR1 LNHDA and CDR2 SQIVND come from the germline V gene (reference sequence). Trimming at V came to 5 bases and at J to 4 bases, leaving 9 bases not matched to a gene. In DNA form, the CDR3 reads TGTGCCAGTAGTCCTCGGACTAGCGGGGCGCAATACGAGCAGTACTTC. Protein sequence: CASSPRTSGAQYEQYF.

The chain employs TRBV15 and TRBJ1-5; no clear D. The germline V and J ends were trimmed by 0 bases and 7 bases, with 4 bases remaining between them. There are 12 residues in the CDR3. CDR1 is LNHNV and CDR2 is YYDKDF in the germline V gene (reference sequence). The CDR3 DNA is TGTGCCACCAGCAGAGATAGCCAGCCCCAGCATTTT. Protein sequence: CATSRDSQPQHF.

CDR3 sequence: CASSDKDRGYGYTF. As DNA, the CDR3 is TGTGCCAGCAGTGACAAGGACAGGGGCTATGGCTACACCTTC. V is TRBV27 and J is TRBJ1-2; 9 bases fit TRBD1. Germline V gives CDR1 MNHEY, CDR2 SMNVEV (reference sequence). The trim removed 5 bases at V and 4 bases at J, leaving 5 bases unmatched. CDR3 size: 14 residues.

The chain has TRBV6-5 and TRBJ2-1; the match to TRBD1 covers 9 bases. Germline loops: CDR1 MNHEY, CDR2 SVGAGI. The CDR3 totals 13 residues. The V gene end was trimmed by 7 bases and the J gene end by 8 bases; junction bases not matched to a gene: 6. CDR3 coding DNA: TGTGCCAGCACACAGGGGGCTAGGTATGAGCAGTTCTTC. It translates to CASTQGARYEQFF.